This T cell receptor (beta chain) was obtained from a study of T-cell reconstitution after alpha-beta-depleted transplantation in children. General study points: Diversity and T-cell counts at one year after transplant derived mostly from new T cells.

This clonotype occurred many times. What it binds is unknown. Library preparation (for TCRbeta) was performed with unique molecular identifiers. TCRdb itself ran the PCR reads through MiXCR, one entry per CDR3 protein. Here the sample spans around 670,000 distinct CDR3 sequences, under 15% being singletons. Germline assignment: CDR1 SEHNR and CDR2 FQNEAQ (reference sequence). This CDR3 region has 16 residues. V lost 5 bases and J lost 1; bases outside the gene matches: 5. The material sequenced was PBMCs, taken before TCRalphabeta/CD19-depleted stem cell transplant. V is TRBV7-9 and J is TRBJ2-5; 12 bases are a match to TRBD2. The clonotype originates from a girl aged 2 to 10 with congenital amegakaryocytic thrombocytopenia, due to receive a stem cell transplant. CDR3 bases: TGTGCCAGCAGCCCAAGGACTAGCGGGATCCAAGAGACCCAGTACTTC. Protein product: CASSPRTSGIQETQYF. The variable domain in full, completed from reference TRBV7-9 and TRBJ2-5, reads DTGVSQNPRHKITKRGQNVTFRCDPISEHNRLYWYRQTLGQGPEFLTYFQNEAQLEKSRLLSDRFSAERPKGSFSTLEIQRTEQGDSAMYLCASSPRTSGIQETQYFGPGTRLLVL.